The sequence of this TCR beta chain was determined in a study of esophageal squamous cell carcinoma under preoperative chemotherapy. Looking at the study overall: Samples included peripheral blood T cells as well as tumor-infiltrating lymphocytes. Study results and caveats: Clonal contraction, more than amplification, hit abundant clones after paclitaxel-nedaplatin. After chemotherapy, TCR diversity rose significantly in peripheral T cells but not in tumor-infiltrating lymphocytes. Peripheral T cells migrating into the tumor appeared to partly supply post-treatment tumor-infiltrating lymphocytes.

Germline loops: CDR1 SGHTA, CDR2 FQGNSA. This CDR3 comprises 12 residues. The time point here: before preoperative PTX-NDP chemotherapy. TCRdb re-called the PCR reads through MiXCR, storing one row per CDR3 protein. The table shows roughly 13,000 distinct CDR3 sequences, with 45% to 60% occurring only once. Concerning this clonotype: What it binds is unknown.

The source of this sequence is a human donor with esophageal squamous cell carcinoma. The donor label of this sample is uncertain. The specimen was collected from a patient given preoperative chemotherapy. V gene TRBV7-2 combines with J gene TRBJ2-1; perhaps TRBD2 as D (5 bases). The assigned J gene may be wrong: the sequence end matches TRBJ2-5 better. CDR3 loop: CASSSQGRTQYF. The CDR3 bases are TGTGCCAGCAGCTCTCAAGGGAGGACCCAGTACTTC.